This record concerns one T cell receptor (beta chain) sequence. The V gene's germline CDR1 is KGHSH and CDR2 LQKENI. This CDR3 region has 13 residues. Between the trimmed V and J ends, which lost 8 bases and 7 bases, there was a span of 15 bases. In the authors' methods: Researchers report that nucleated cell counts were estimated from reference gene primer amplification. Libraries were prepared by immunoSEQ multiplex PCR; TCRdb keeps only in-frame clonotypes and omits some of them. Clone size and V and J calls were adopted from that table, with D and trimming inferred from the DNA. Among 200,000 to 250,000 clones listed, 84% were seen once. The record originates from a study of blood T cell repertoires in COVID-19. Overall study: Acute and convalescent COVID-19 specimens originated in the United States, Italy and Spain. From T cells, B-cell-depleted T cells, or PBMCs came the material, which was cDNA or gDNA.

The gene calls are TRBV18 and TRBJ1-5; D is perhaps TRBD1 (5 bases). This clonotype was sampled from a man aged 50 to 60 with active or convalescent COVID-19. The specimen was peripheral blood. CDR3 region: CASREGAGQPQHF. The CDR3 DNA is TGTGCCAGCCGCGAAGGGGCAGGCCAGCCCCAGCATTTT. The full variable domain, in which reference TRBV18 and TRBJ1-5 provide the parts outside the CDR3, is NAGVMQNPRHLVRRRGQEARLRCSPMKGHSHVYWYRQLPEEGLKFMVYLQKENIIDESGMPKERFSAEFPKEGPSILRIQQVVRGDSAAYFCASREGAGQPQHFGDGTRLSIL.